This T cell receptor beta chain was sequenced for a study of T cells after yellow fever vaccination. This clonotype turned up a few times. The antigen is not known. The study's findings and limits: A minor fraction of clonotypes spanned both CD4 and CD8 compartments.

V shed 3 bases, J shed 3 bases, and the junction held 8 bases outside the gene matches. This CDR3 has 15 residues. Germline CDR1 SGHTA, CDR2 FQGNSA. In making TCR cDNA, 5'RACE template switching added a universal primer site and UMIs to it. MiXCR, applied by TCRdb to the 5' RACE reads, yields one record per CDR3 protein. The sample gives more than 110,000 distinct CDR3 sequences, 6.6% of which show up once; more than 0.6% is in the top ten. This receptor was taken from a man under 40 who received the YFV17D yellow fever vaccine. V usage is TRBV7-2 and J usage is TRBJ2-7, with TRBD2 matching over 7 bases. The sample consisted of CD4+ T cells sorted from PBMCs, taken 10 days after the yellow fever booster vaccination. This chain's CDR3 is CASSFSSGLSYEQYF. In DNA, the CDR3 is TGTGCCAGCAGCTTCAGTAGCGGGTTAAGCTACGAGCAGTACTTC.